This TCR beta chain came from a study of T cell responses to AZD1222 COVID-19 vaccine. TCRdb's table, derived via immunoSEQ multiplex PCR, lists solely in-frame clones and lacks some. The sample lists 150,000 or so clones; approximately 89% were seen once. The CDR3 loop spans 14 amino acids. Germline CDR1 is SNHLY and CDR2 is FYNNEI. Trimming cost V 3 bases and J 7 bases, with 13 bases left between them. For this clone: Antigen specificity is unknown.

General observations from the study: Clonal diversity may have been underestimated, and the donors were mostly white British, with more females than males. Spike-specific TCRs gained breadth and depth after people received two AZD1222 doses.

The gene calls are TRBV2 and TRBJ1-5; D is possibly TRBD1 (5 bases). The sample consisted of peripheral blood, taken 28 days after the second AZD1222 dose. This TCR was sampled from an adult who received the AZD1222 COVID-19 vaccine. The CDR3 DNA is TGTGCCAGCAGTGACCAGGGTGGGGGGCAGCCCCAGCATTTT. This gives the protein CASSDQGGGQPQHF.